Listed below are T cell receptor beta chains from one sample, sequenced in a study of T cells expressing NK-cell markers. TCRdb reprocessed the 5' RACE reads and reports one entry per CDR3 protein, with no DNA. The specimen's table records 500,000 or so distinct CDR3 sequences. The sequenced sample was blood T cells: a sorted CD56 or NKG2C T cell subset, CD4+ or CD8+ T cells, or bulk PBMC T cells (not recorded which). Source of these receptors: a man younger than 30 in good health. Each CDR3 is given with its conserved first and last residue. Fields, in order: V gene, CDR3 length, J gene, CDR3 protein.

TRBV4-3	18	TRBJ2-5	CASSLIGVAGVLEETQYF
TRBV4-3	15	TRBJ2-1	CASSQGSEGYNEQFF
TRBV4-2	17	TRBJ2-1	CASSQEPWTNRGDEQFF
TRBV5-6	15	TRBJ2-1	CASEWTGVSYNEQFF
TRBV7-9	17	TRBJ2-1	CASSSRGTGRMRYEQFF
TRBV6-1	16	TRBJ2-6	CAPDSGQGTGANVLTF
TRBV7-2	15	TRBJ2-5	CASSLVIQGGETQYF
TRBV20-1	14	TRBJ1-4	CSATDIRAGEKLFF
TRBV6-5	14	TRBJ2-3	CASSYAGFADTQYF
TRBV27	14	TRBJ2-7	CASRETRDFYEQYF
TRBV28	15	TRBJ2-5	CASSLPGMGQETQYF
TRBV12-3/TRBV12-4	15	TRBJ1-5	CASSLFGRVNQPQHF
TRBV4-2	15	TRBJ1-6	CASSQDRTGLSPLHF
TRBV12-3/TRBV12-4	15	TRBJ2-2	CASSRRDFHTGELFF
TRBV7-9	15	TRBJ2-2	CASSPTSVVSGELFF
TRBV11-2	15	TRBJ2-5	CASSSGTELQETQYF
TRBV5-1	13	TRBJ2-1	CASSLTGEFEQFF
TRBV9	13	TRBJ2-4	CASSVDGRNIQYF
TRBV7-3	15	TRBJ1-1	CASSHLQGPFAEAFF
TRBV25-1	12	TRBJ2-1	CASTIRGGEQFF
TRBV6-1	15	TRBJ2-1	CASRARGLTYNEQFF
TRBV6-5	16	TRBJ2-2	CASSYIRGLDTGELFF
TRBV7-9	14	TRBJ2-5	CASSLSRASETQYF
TRBV5-1	14	TRBJ2-7	CASSPRTGDYEQYF
TRBV21-1	12	TRBJ2-1	CASSKPGDEQFF
TRBV29-1	13	TRBJ2-7	CSVNRGGFGEQYF
TRBV12-3/TRBV12-4	17	TRBJ2-4	CASSLGDRGSVKNIQYF
TRBV27	14	TRBJ2-7	CASSLIPGTSEQYF
TRBV3-1	16	TRBJ2-1	CASSPWSGKVYNEQFF
TRBV20-1	15	TRBJ2-1	CSADSTSLVAYEQFF
TRBV30	13	TRBJ1-2	CAWSAEMGYGYTF
TRBV7-9	19	TRBJ2-7	CASSSLVPSGEPDSYEQYF
TRBV2	12	TRBJ2-2	CASIAQLGELFF
TRBV4-3	15	TRBJ2-3	CASSPRTSGADTQYF
TRBV20-1	11	TRBJ2-3	CSASGTGGQYF
TRBV20-1	15	TRBJ2-3	CSAEGLQPFTDTQYF
TRBV4-2	17	TRBJ2-7	CASSREGWSEGTYEQYF
TRBV12-3/TRBV12-4	15	TRBJ2-1	CASSRSGRRGNEQFF
TRBV6-1	17	TRBJ1-5	CASSEVLVQHPYQPQHF
TRBV14	12	TRBJ1-1	CASSQGWTEAFF
TRBV13	15	TRBJ1-1	CASSLGGGGYTEAFF